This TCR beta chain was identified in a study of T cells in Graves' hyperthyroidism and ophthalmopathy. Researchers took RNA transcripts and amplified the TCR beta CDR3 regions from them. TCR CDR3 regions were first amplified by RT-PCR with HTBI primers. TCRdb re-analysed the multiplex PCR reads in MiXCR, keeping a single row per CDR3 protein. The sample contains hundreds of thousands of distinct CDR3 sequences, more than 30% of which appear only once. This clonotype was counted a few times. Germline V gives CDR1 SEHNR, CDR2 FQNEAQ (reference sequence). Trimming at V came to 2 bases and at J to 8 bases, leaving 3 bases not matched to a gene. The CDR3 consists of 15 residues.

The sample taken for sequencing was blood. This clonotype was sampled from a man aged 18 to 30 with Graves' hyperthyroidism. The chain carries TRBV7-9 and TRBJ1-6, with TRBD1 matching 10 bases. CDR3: CASSLIGTGDSPLHF. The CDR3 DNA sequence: TGTGCCAGCAGCTTAATTGGGACAGGGGATTCACCCCTCCACTTT.